Sequencing of this TCR beta chain was carried out in a study of blood T cell repertoires in COVID-19. Looking at the study overall: The study drew acute and convalescent COVID-19 samples from the United States, Italy and Spain. The analysed material was cDNA or gDNA that came from T cells, B-cell-depleted T cells, or PBMCs.

Germline-derived CDR1 and CDR2 are LNHDA and SQIVND (reference sequence). The CDR3 consists of 17 residues. This clone was counted a single time. Its ends do not fully match the called genes, so a read error is possible. Study processing details: How many nucleated cells were present was estimated from reference gene primer amplification. Using immunoSEQ multiplex PCR, the repertoire was profiled, and TCRdb retains in-frame clones only, with some absent. V and J calls and clone size are given by that table; D and trimming were obtained from the DNA. The table shows 150,000 to 180,000 clones, with 91% occurring only once.

The chain uses TRBV19 and TRBJ1-5, with D hard to call. The TCR was taken from a man aged 50 to 60 with acute or convalescent COVID-19. Sequencing was done on a sample of peripheral blood. The CDR3: CQGLFAVSRCGNQPQHF. The CDR3 nucleotides read TGCCAAGGACTATTCGCAGTTTCGCGGTGCGGCAATCAGCCCCAGCATTTT. The variable domain in full, completed from reference TRBV19 and TRBJ1-5, reads DGGITQSPKYLFRKEGQNVTLSCEQNLNHDAMYWYRQDPGQGLRLIYYSQIVNDFQKGDIAEGYSVSREKKESFPLTVTSAQKNPTAFYLCQGLFAVSRCGNQPQHFGDGTRLSIL.